These 28 T cell receptor beta chains were sequenced from one sample in a study of vaccination and CD4 T cells after COVID-19. The study sequenced cultured CD4+ T cell DNA using the Oncomine TCR Beta short-read assay. TCRdb reanalysed the PCR reads using MiXCR and keeps one entry per CDR3 protein. The table records under 15,000 distinct CDR3 sequences, about 28% of them present only once. Their antigen targets remain unknown. The treatment: roughly ten-day PBMC culture with coronavirus spike peptide pools or control peptides (ViraFEST assay). What was sequenced was cultured CD4+ T cells from blood. Receptors originate from a human donor with COVID-19.

The V call is TRBV7-2, the J call TRBJ1-1, with 8 bases matching TRBD1. V lost 3 bases to trimming and J lost 4 bases; unmatched junction nucleotides: 10. The CDR3 is 16 amino acids. Per the germline V gene, CDR1 is SGHTA and CDR2 is FQGNSA. The CDR3 nucleotides read TGTGCCAGCAGCTTGCGGACAGGGCGAAGAGGCACTGAAGCTTTCTTT. This gives the protein CASSLRTGRRGTEAFF.

This clonotype was seen a handful of times. This chain links TRBV6-5 with TRBJ2-4; 7 bases agree with TRBD1. Looked up from germline, CDR1 is MNHEY and CDR2 is SVGAGI. The ends lost 4 bases at V and 5 bases at J; junction bases unmatched: 17. The CDR3 totals 18 residues. The CDR3 loop reads CASSFPKSRQGTENIQYF. CDR3 DNA: TGTGCCAGCAGTTTTCCGAAATCTAGACAGGGAACTGAAAACATTCAGTACTTC.

The chain recombines TRBV5-4 with TRBJ2-2; D ambiguous. The CDR3 extends over 12 amino acids. V was trimmed by 3 bases and J by 6 bases, leaving 6 bases between them. CDR1 is SGHNT, CDR2 YYREEE, per germline (reference sequence). DNA of the CDR3: TGTGCCAGCAGCTCGGATTCCGGGGAGCTGTTTTTT. The encoded protein is CASSSDSGELFF. The full variable domain, rest sourced from reference TRBV5-4 and TRBJ2-2, is ETGVTQSPTHLIKTRGQQVTLRCSSQSGHNTVSWYQQALGQGPQFIFQYYREEENGRGNFPPRFSGLQFPNYSSELNVNALELDDSALYLCASSSDSGELFFGEGSRLTVL.

J is TRBJ2-3 and V is TRBV7-2, with 7 bases that match TRBD2. Looked up from germline, CDR1 is SGHTA and CDR2 is FQGNSA. This CDR3 region has 17 residues. Trimming cost V 1 base and J 1 base; bases outside gene matches: 8. CDR3 DNA sequence: TGTGCCAGCAGCTTAGGAACGGCTCTAGCGGGCACAGATACGCAGTATTTT. Its translation: CASSLGTALAGTDTQYF. Full variable domain (rest looked up from reference TRBV7-2 and TRBJ2-3): GAGVSQSPSNKVTEKGKDVELRCDPISGHTALYWYRQSLGQGLEFLIYFQGNSAPDKSGLPSDRFSAERTGGSVSTLTIQRTQQEDSAVYLCASSLGTALAGTDTQYFGPGTRLTVL.

The chain links TRBV7-3 to TRBJ2-3; the D gene is possibly TRBD2 (5 bases). Germline CDR1 and CDR2: SGHTA and FQGTGA. CDR3 length: 14 residues. V was pared by 3 bases and J by 2 bases, with 9 bases between. Written as DNA, the CDR3 is TGTGCCAGCAGCTTTACGGGGTACACAGATACGCAGTATTTT. Protein: CASSFTGYTDTQYF.

This clonotype was observed a handful of times. V gene TRBV6-1 combines with J gene TRBJ1-5, with TRBD1 as a possible D gene (6 bases). The CDR3 is made up of 15 amino acids. The germline CDR1 and CDR2 sequences are MNHNS and SASEGT. Trimming cost V 5 bases and J 4 bases, with 15 bases left between them. The CDR3 reads CASSLGQHSNQPQHF. The CDR3 DNA is TGTGCCAGCAGTCTCGGACAGCACTCTAATCAGCCCCAGCATTTT.

The chain joins TRBV18 to TRBJ1-5; D is uncertain. Germline-derived CDR1 and CDR2 are KGHSH and LQKENI. The V end was cut by 3 bases, the J end by 5 bases, with 11 bases between. The CDR3 is 14 residues long. In DNA, the CDR3 is TGTGCCAGCTCACCCTCGACTGGTTATCAGCCCCAGCATTTT. Translating gives CASSPSTGYQPQHF.

The V gene is TRBV6-4, the J gene TRBJ2-2; D possibly corresponds to TRBD2 (5 bases). Looked up from germline, CDR1 is MRHNA and CDR2 is SNTAGT. The CDR3 length is 13 residues. V lost 4 bases and J 4 bases, leaving 7 bases between the germline ends. The CDR3 DNA reads as TGTGCCAGCAGTGGCACTAGCACCGGGGAGCTGTTTTTT. It translates to CASSGTSTGELFF.

This sequence joins TRBV7-9 and TRBJ1-1; D gene uncertain. Germline V lookup: CDR1 SEHNR, CDR2 FQNEAQ (reference sequence). The CDR3 totals 14 residues. Trimming left V 1 base short and J 5 bases short, with 11 bases between. In DNA form, the CDR3 reads TGTGCCAGCAGCTTAGTTACTGCGCGAACTGAAGCTTTCTTT. It codes for CASSLVTARTEAFF.

The chain couples TRBV4-3 to TRBJ1-6; a weak D match, TRBD1 (6 bases). V lost 1 base and J lost 7, with 17 bases in between. Per the germline V gene, CDR1 is LGHNA and CDR2 is YSLEER. The CDR3 spans 17 residues. CDR3 sequence (DNA): TGCGCCAGCAGCCAAGTAGGGACATCCCGTGGGAATTCACCCCTCCACTTT. It is translated as CASSQVGTSRGNSPLHF.

CDR3 loop: CASRERGQGAPTEAFF. The CDR3 DNA is TGTGCCAGCAGGGAACGGGGACAGGGGGCGCCGACTGAAGCTTTCTTT. V and J are TRBV28 and TRBJ1-1; 12 bases agree with TRBD1. V lost 6 bases, J lost 5 bases, and 10 bases stayed unmatched. CDR3 length equals 16 residues. The germline V gene encodes CDR1 MDHEN and CDR2 SYDVKM. The full variable domain, rest sourced from reference TRBV28 and TRBJ1-1, is DVKVTQSSRYLVKRTGEKVFLECVQDMDHENMFWYRQDPGLGLRLIYFSYDVKMKEKGDIPEGYSVSREKKERFSLILESASTNQTSMYLCASRERGQGAPTEAFFGQGTRLTVV.

This clonotype was detected only a few times. The V call is TRBV6-5, the J call TRBJ1-5; weak D call: TRBD1 (5 bases). The V end was cut by 4 bases, the J end by 2 bases, with 12 bases between. The CDR3 is 15 amino acids. CDR1 and CDR2 from the germline V gene are MNHEY and SVGAGI. In DNA, the CDR3 is TGTGCCAGCAGTTCTTCCGGGACGGGCAATCAGCCCCAGCATTTT. Translating gives CASSSSGTGNQPQHF.

The chain recombines TRBV5-4 with TRBJ2-7; 8 positions agree with TRBD1. This CDR3 comprises 16 residues. Germline CDR1 SGHNT, CDR2 YYREEE (reference sequence). Trimming took 3 bases from V and 6 from J; bases not matched to a gene: 14. The CDR3 nucleotides read TGTGCCAGCAGCTCGGGCGCCGGGACAGGTTCCCTCGAGCAGTACTTC. Residues: CASSSGAGTGSLEQYF.

In its sample, this clonotype was seen a few times. The V call is TRBV18, the J call TRBJ2-3; TRBD1 matches at 10 bases. The CDR3 covers 15 residues. The germline V gene has CDR1 KGHSH and CDR2 LQKENI. J was trimmed by 3 bases and V by 6 bases; bases with no gene match: 6. CDR3 region: CASSNDRGPTDTQYF. DNA for the CDR3: TGTGCCAGCTCGAATGACAGGGGGCCTACAGATACGCAGTATTTT. The entire variable domain, with the rest obtained from reference TRBV18 and TRBJ2-3, is as follows: NAGVMQNPRHLVRRRGQEARLRCSPMKGHSHVYWYRQLPEEGLKFMVYLQKENIIDESGMPKERFSAEFPKEGPSILRIQQVVRGDSAAYFCASSNDRGPTDTQYFGPGTRLTVL.

The table lists this clonotype with a few counts. The chain uses TRBV6-4 and TRBJ2-5; D ambiguous. This CDR3 spans 12 amino acids. V shed 7 bases and J shed 5 bases, with 11 bases lying between them. Germline CDR1 MRHNA, CDR2 SNTAGT. CDR3 in DNA: TGTGCCAGCACCCCAATTGGGGAGACCCAGTACTTC. Its protein is CASTPIGETQYF.

This chain connects TRBV6-5 to TRBJ2-7; unclear D gene. Germline values: CDR1 MNHEY, CDR2 SVGAGI. Trimming stripped 2 bases from V and 2 bases from J, with 4 bases between. The length of the CDR3 is 12 residues. The CDR3 here is CASSYLPYEQYF. CDR3 nucleotide sequence: TGTGCCAGCAGTTACCTACCCTACGAGCAGTACTTC.

In its sample, this clonotype was seen a few times. This chain connects TRBV30 to TRBJ2-5, with D perhaps TRBD1 (6 bases). The length of the CDR3 is 12 residues. Germline V gene data show CDR1 as GTSNPN and CDR2 as SVGIG (reference sequence). Trimming stripped 5 bases from V and 4 bases from J, with 11 bases between. The DNA for the CDR3 is TGTGCCTGGGACACAGGGAGAGAGACCCAGTACTTC. This codes for CAWDTGRETQYF. The whole variable domain, filled in from reference TRBV30 and TRBJ2-5, reads SQTIHQWPATLVQPVGSPLSLECTVEGTSNPNLYWYRQAAGRGLQLLFYSVGIGQISSEVPQNLSASRPQDRQFILSSKKLLLSDSGFYLCAWDTGRETQYFGPGTRLLVL.

V and J are TRBV4-3 and TRBJ1-2; 7 bases map to TRBD1. The germline V gene encodes CDR1 LGHNA and CDR2 YSLEER. There are 16 residues in the CDR3. The trim removed 4 bases at V and 0 bases at J, leaving 8 bases unmatched. Here the CDR3 reads CASSPQQGIPNYGYTF. CDR3 nucleotides: TGCGCCAGCAGCCCCCAACAGGGGATCCCTAACTATGGCTACACCTTC.

This clonotype was detected only a few times. The V gene is TRBV6-1, the J gene TRBJ1-2, with 9 nucleotides matching TRBD1. After removal of 5 bases from V and 8 bases from J, the junction contained 6 bases not matched to a gene. CDR1 MNHNS and CDR2 SASEGT come from the germline V gene. There are 13 residues in the CDR3. CDR3 sequence reads: CASSIRQGVGYTF. Here the CDR3 DNA reads TGTGCCAGCAGTATACGACAGGGGGTCGGCTACACCTTC.

This rearrangement joins TRBV6-2 or TRBV6-3 to TRBJ1-6; no clear D. This CDR3 region has 16 residues. Trimming shortened V by 5 bases and J by 0 bases, and 11 bases separated the two germline ends. CDR1 is MNHEY, CDR2 SVGEGT, per germline. The CDR3 is CASSRVSSSYNSPLHF. Here the CDR3 DNA reads TGTGCCAGCAGTCGAGTCAGCAGCTCCTATAATTCACCCCTCCACTTT.

In its sample, this clonotype was seen a few times. This rearrangement joins TRBV19 to TRBJ2-2, with 9 bases that match TRBD1. The CDR3 is 14 amino acids. With 6 bases clipped from V and 1 base from J, the junction kept 0 bases outside the gene matches. The germline V gene has CDR1 LNHDA and CDR2 SQIVND (reference sequence). CDR3 in DNA: TGTGCCAGTAGGGGACAGGGGAACACCGGGGAGCTGTTTTTT. Translating it yields CASRGQGNTGELFF.

The chain has TRBV2 and TRBJ2-1; D is perhaps TRBD2 (6 bases). Germline V gives CDR1 SNHLY, CDR2 FYNNEI. The CDR3 covers 13 residues. V lost 6 bases to trimming and J lost 8 bases, with 14 bases between them. CDR3 amino acids: CASRVGGVDEQFF. In DNA form, the CDR3 reads TGTGCCAGCAGGGTGGGAGGCGTAGATGAGCAGTTCTTC.

This clonotype was found a few times. The chain combines TRBV20-1 with TRBJ2-1; the match to TRBD1 covers 8 bases. The germline V gene encodes CDR1 DFQATT and CDR2 SNEGSKA (reference sequence). V shed 8 bases and J 4 bases; nucleotides not matched to a gene: 7. The CDR3 is made up of 13 amino acids. CDR3 amino acids: CSSSDRGYNEQFF. The CDR3 coding sequence is TGCAGTAGTAGCGACAGGGGATACAATGAGCAGTTCTTC.

This clonotype was detected only a few times. The rearrangement joins TRBV28 to TRBJ1-1, with D unclear. The germline V gene has CDR1 MDHEN and CDR2 SYDVKM. The germline V and J ends were trimmed by 4 bases and 1 base, with 10 bases remaining between them. CDR3 size: 14 residues. CDR3 in amino acids: CASSWGWRNTEAFF. The CDR3 nucleotides are TGTGCCAGCAGTTGGGGATGGCGGAACACTGAAGCTTTCTTT.

This clonotype was detected only a few times. V usage is TRBV7-8 and J usage is TRBJ2-7, with TRBD2 matching over 7 bases. The germline V gene encodes CDR1 SGHVS and CDR2 FQNEAQ. The CDR3 spans 16 residues. The V segment lost 1 base and the J segment 5 bases; nucleotides outside the gene matches: 11. Here the CDR3 DNA reads TGTGCCAGCAGCTTAGGGGCATTTTTGGGAGGGGACGAGCAGTACTTC. Protein: CASSLGAFLGGDEQYF.

The table lists this clonotype with a few counts. The chain employs TRBV2 and TRBJ2-1; possibly TRBD2 for D (6 bases). Germline-derived CDR1 and CDR2 are SNHLY and FYNNEI. This CDR3 has 14 residues. The ends were cut back, 2 bases at V and 6 bases at J, with 11 bases in the middle. The CDR3 DNA reads as TGTGCCAGCAGTGAACACTTAGCGGCCAATGAGCAGTTCTTC. It translates to CASSEHLAANEQFF.

V usage is TRBV6-5 and J usage is TRBJ1-3; D gene unclear. The CDR3 is made up of 13 amino acids. Germline CDR1 and CDR2: MNHEY and SVGAGI. V shed 4 bases and J shed 0 bases, with 4 bases lying between them. CDR3 residues: CASSFSSGNTIYF. The CDR3 DNA reads as TGTGCCAGCAGTTTCAGCTCTGGAAACACCATATATTTT.

V usage is TRBV2 and J usage is TRBJ1-2; D ambiguous. Germline V gene data show CDR1 as SNHLY and CDR2 as FYNNEI. V was shortened by 5 bases and J by 0 bases, with 13 bases between the two germline ends. This CDR3 region has 15 residues. The CDR3 DNA reads TGTGCCAGCAGTACCTATAGGGCCGCTAACTATGGCTACACCTTC. Translated, it gives CASSTYRAANYGYTF.